A few counts support the clone carrying this TCR beta chain. What it binds is not known. This CDR3 contains 15 residues. Per the germline V gene, CDR1 is GTSNPN and CDR2 is SVGIG (reference sequence). Germline trimming cut 5 bases from V and 3 bases from J; bases unmatched to any gene: 9. This sample stems from a study of identical twins. Regarding the study as a whole: Memory repertoires showed no such pattern, whereas abundant cord blood beta clonotypes carried fewer insertions.

Template switching created a universal primer site, and the cDNA included unique molecular identifiers. Each CDR3 protein gets one entry after TCRdb re-called the 5' RACE reads with MiXCR. The sample yields 400,000 or so distinct CDR3 sequences, around 9.7% seen once. Sequences were obtained from naive T cells sorted from blood. The TCR was taken from a woman between 50 and 59 years old in good health. The V gene is TRBV30, the J gene TRBJ2-2, with 7 bases that match TRBD2. The CDR3 DNA reads TGTGCCTGGCTGTCCCGGCGGGAGTACACCGGGGAGCTGTTTTTT. It encodes CAWLSRREYTGELFF.